This T cell receptor (beta chain) was documented in a study of breast tumors, draining lymph nodes, adjacent tissues. Study-level results: The data were judged consistent with most tumor T cells coming from lymph node and expanding in tumor. Tumors had less TCR diversity than lymph nodes, more than nontumor tissue. Tumor and nontumor repertoires were significantly more similar in luminal-like than in basal-like breast cancer. Data only fit, rather than demonstrated, lymph node origin of most tumor T cells.

Trimming cost V 7 bases and J 5 bases, with 18 bases left between them. Germline V gene lookup returns CDR1 ENHRY and CDR2 SYGVKD. The CDR3 covers 15 residues. TCRdb passed the multiplex PCR reads through MiXCR, listing each CDR3 protein once. The table shows roughly 220,000 distinct CDR3 sequences, with 30% to 35% occurring only once. This clonotype was counted at least ten times. What it binds is unknown. The lymph nodes were axillary draining lymph nodes from breast cancer patients. The receptor was isolated from a female donor with breast cancer. Some clones in this sample may be carry-over from other donors' samples. V is TRBV10-3 and J is TRBJ2-1, with D possibly being TRBD1 (6 bases). Sequencing was carried out using axillary lymph node tissue. CDR3 nucleotides: TGTGCCATCAACCAAGGGGGACAAGGCGACAATGAGCAGTTCTTC. This codes for CAINQGGQGDNEQFF.